A single sample gave rise to the 15 T cell receptor beta chains below, sequenced in a study of OX40 agonist ivuxolimab in advanced cancers. The method was immunoSEQ multiplex PCR; TCRdb's version includes in-frame clones alone and lacks a portion of them. Among fewer than 75,000 clones listed, around 84% were seen once. The sequencing used CD4+ or CD8+ T cells sorted from blood, collected in a trial of the OX40 agonist ivuxolimab. These receptors were obtained from an adult with an advanced solid tumor such as melanoma, head and neck, liver or kidney cancer.

This chain joins TRBV20-1 and TRBJ2-1; D not resolved. Trimming left V 5 bases short and J 4 bases short, with 6 bases between. Germline values: CDR1 DFQATT, CDR2 SNEGSKA (reference sequence). This CDR3 region has 11 residues. The chain's CDR3 is CSAAAYNEQFF. The CDR3 bases are TGCAGTGCTGCCGCATACAATGAGCAGTTCTTC.

V and J are TRBV6-4 and TRBJ2-2; 9 nucleotides agree with TRBD1. The CDR3 consists of 18 residues. Germline V lookup: CDR1 MRHNA, CDR2 SNTAGT. Trimming took 2 bases from V and 6 from J; bases not matched to a gene: 13. Here the CDR3 DNA reads TGTGCCAGCAGTGACCGGTCCCCGGGACAGGGAGTCGCCGGGGAGCTGTTTTTT. Translation gives CASSDRSPGQGVAGELFF.

The genes are TRBV7-9 and TRBJ2-1; D is ambiguous. V lost 0 bases and J lost 0, with 3 bases in between. Looked up from germline, CDR1 is SEHNR and CDR2 is FQNEAQ (reference sequence). The CDR3 has 14 amino acids. CDR3 residues: CASSLANSYNEQFF. The DNA for the CDR3 is TGTGCCAGCAGCTTAGCAAACTCCTACAATGAGCAGTTCTTC.

V gene TRBV28 combines with J gene TRBJ2-7, with 12 bases that match TRBD1. The junction had 16 bases not matched to a gene; V was cut back by 1 base and J by 6 bases. CDR1 and CDR2 (germline): MDHEN, SYDVKM. The CDR3 runs to 19 residues. The CDR3 DNA is TGTGCCAGCAGTTTATTTCTTACCGGGACAGGGGGCGTAGGAGGCGAGCAGTACTTC. Translation: CASSLFLTGTGGVGGEQYF. Full variable domain (remainder filled in from reference TRBV28 and TRBJ2-7): DVKVTQSSRYLVKRTGEKVFLECVQDMDHENMFWYRQDPGLGLRLIYFSYDVKMKEKGDIPEGYSVSREKKERFSLILESASTNQTSMYLCASSLFLTGTGGVGGEQYFGPGTRLTVT.

This clone came up once. The V and J genes are TRBV19 and TRBJ2-2; no firm D call. The length of the CDR3 is 17 residues. The ends were cut back, 1 base at V and 1 base at J, with 13 bases in the middle. Germline loops: CDR1 LNHDA, CDR2 SQIVND (reference sequence). CDR3 protein: CASSIGSGRMNTGELFF. CDR3 sequence (DNA): TGTGCCAGTAGTATAGGATCCGGGCGGATGAACACCGGGGAGCTGTTTTTT. Combining the CDR3 with reference TRBV19 and TRBJ2-2 gives the whole variable domain DGGITQSPKYLFRKEGQNVTLSCEQNLNHDAMYWYRQDPGQGLRLIYYSQIVNDFQKGDIAEGYSVSREKKESFPLTVTSAQKNPTAFYLCASSIGSGRMNTGELFFGEGSRLTVL.

The rearrangement joins TRBV5-1 to TRBJ2-1; 7 bases fit TRBD1. The CDR3 has 14 amino acids. CDR1 and CDR2 from the germline V gene are SGHRS and YFSETQ. V dropped 0 bases and J dropped 10; count of bases not matched to a gene: 7. The DNA for the CDR3 is TGCGCCAGCAGCTTGGGGACAGGTCCGCGGGAGCAGTTCTTC. It translates to CASSLGTGPREQFF.

This clone was seen a few times. The chain uses TRBV4-3 and TRBJ2-2; 9 bases agree with TRBD1. Trimming cost V 5 bases and J 3 bases; bases outside gene matches: 4. The V gene's germline CDR1 is LGHNA and CDR2 YSLEER. This CDR3 contains 15 residues. CDR3 protein: CASSVRDRDTGELFF. CDR3 nucleotides: TGCGCCAGCAGCGTCCGGGACAGGGACACCGGGGAGCTGTTTTTT.

This sequence joins TRBV30 and TRBJ2-4; perhaps TRBD2 as D (6 bases). V was pared by 0 bases and J by 4 bases, with 16 bases between. Germline loops: CDR1 GTSNPN, CDR2 SVGIG (reference sequence). This CDR3 has 16 amino acids. DNA for the CDR3: TGTGCCTGGAGTGTACCGGTGATCGGGGGTAAAAACATTCAGTACTTC. As protein: CAWSVPVIGGKNIQYF.

This rearrangement joins TRBV11-3 to TRBJ1-1; 8 nucleotides line up with TRBD1. Germline loops: CDR1 SGHNT, CDR2 YENEEA. V was clipped by 4 bases and J by 3 bases; unmatched bases: 10. This CDR3 contains 16 residues. The CDR3 nucleotides read TGTGCCAGCAGCTCCGCCCGGACAGGGAGGGACACTGAAGCTTTCTTT. Protein: CASSSARTGRDTEAFF. The variable domain in full, completed from reference TRBV11-3 and TRBJ1-1, reads EAGVVQSPRYKIIEKKQPVAFWCNPISGHNTLYWYLQNLGQGPELLIRYENEEAVDDSQLPKDRFSAERLKGVDSTLKIQPAELGDSAVYLCASSSARTGRDTEAFFGQGTRLTVV.

This clone was seen at least ten times. The chain is built from TRBV5-1 and TRBJ2-3; D perhaps matches TRBD1 (6 bases). This CDR3 contains 16 residues. Trimming stripped 4 bases from V and 3 bases from J, with 18 bases between. Germline loops: CDR1 SGHRS, CDR2 YFSETQ. CDR3 coding DNA: TGCGCCAGCAGCCCACAACAGGGAATGGTAACAGATACGCAGTATTTT. This codes for CASSPQQGMVTDTQYF.

The rearrangement uses TRBV5-4 and TRBJ2-5; D unclear. The assigned J gene may be wrong: the sequence end matches TRBJ2-7 better. The CDR3 is made up of 13 amino acids. Germline V CDR1 and CDR2: SGHNT, YYREEE (reference sequence). The CDR3 sequence is CASSFFGTYEQYF. In DNA, the CDR3 is TGTGCCAGCAGCTTTTTTGGGACCTACGAGCAGTACTTC.

The gene calls are TRBV18 and TRBJ2-3, with D perhaps matching TRBD1 or TRBD2 (5 bases each). CDR1 KGHSH and CDR2 LQKENI come from the germline V gene. Trimming removed 6 bases from V and 0 bases from J, with 22 bases in between. The CDR3 is made up of 18 amino acids. The DNA for the CDR3 is TGTGCCAGCTCCCAAACGGGGACGTGGGGAGCTAGCACAGATACGCAGTATTTT. As protein: CASSQTGTWGASTDTQYF.

The rearrangement uses TRBV7-2 and TRBJ1-5, with TRBD1 matching 8 bases. Germline values: CDR1 SGHTA, CDR2 FQGNSA. Trimming at V came to 5 bases and at J to 11 bases, leaving 11 bases not matched to a gene. The CDR3 runs 14 residues. The CDR3 coding sequence is TGTGCCAGCAGCAAAGACAGGGGCCTAGGGGCCCAGCATTTT. Translating gives CASSKDRGLGAQHF.

The J gene is TRBJ2-1, the V gene TRBV5-1; the match to TRBD2 covers 8 bases. This CDR3 has 15 amino acids. Germline V lookup: CDR1 SGHRS, CDR2 YFSETQ. J lost 6 bases, V lost 4 bases, and 9 bases had no gene match. CDR3 residues: CASSPGAGAGNEQFF. The CDR3 DNA reads TGCGCCAGCAGCCCAGGAGCGGGGGCAGGCAATGAGCAGTTCTTC.

Only a few counts were recorded for this clone. The V and J genes are TRBV2 and TRBJ2-2; the match to TRBD2 covers 10 bases. The CDR3 spans 21 residues. V lost 3 bases, J lost 0 bases, and 16 bases stayed unmatched. CDR1 SNHLY and CDR2 FYNNEI come from the germline V gene. CDR3 residues: CASSEKASGSYYNANTGELFF. CDR3 in DNA: TGTGCCAGCAGTGAGAAGGCTAGCGGGAGCTATTACAATGCGAACACCGGGGAGCTGTTTTTT. Full variable domain (outside the CDR3, taken from reference TRBV2 and TRBJ2-2): EPEVTQTPSHQVTQMGQEVILRCVPISNHLYFYWYRQILGQKVEFLVSFYNNEISEKSEIFDDQFSVERPDGSNFTLKIRSTKLEDSAMYFCASSEKASGSYYNANTGELFFGEGSRLTVL.